This is a list of T cell receptor beta chains from one sample in a study of T cells in Graves' hyperthyroidism and ophthalmopathy. In TCRdb, the multiplex PCR reads were re-called with MiXCR into one record per CDR3 protein. Among about 320,000 distinct CDR3 sequences listed, roughly 15% were seen once. Sequences were obtained from blood. Receptor source: a man in his thirties or forties with Graves' hyperthyroidism. Both conserved end residues are part of each CDR3. A D gene is named only where the DNA matches it firmly. Only part of the rows carry a size: once, few, many, or a class if the clone is expanded.

TRBV20-1	TRBJ2-7	-	few	13	CSAPGQTGYEQYF	TGCAGTGCTCCGGGCCAAACGGGCTACGAGCAGTACTTC
TRBV27	TRBJ2-1	TRBD2	-	15	CASRASGSYGNEQFF	TGTGCCAGCAGGGCTAGCGGGAGTTATGGCAATGAGCAGTTCTTC
TRBV24-1	TRBJ2-5	-	many	13	CATSDGYQETQYF	TGTGCCACCAGTGACGGATACCAAGAGACCCAGTACTTC
TRBV29-1	TRBJ2-1	TRBD2	-	17	CSVDLGSSGPGGGEQFF	TGCAGCGTTGATTTGGGATCTAGCGGTCCGGGGGGGGGGGAGCAGTTCTTC
TRBV9	TRBJ2-2	TRBD1	-	15	CASSPNRGWTGELFF	TGTGCCAGCAGCCCCAACAGGGGGTGGACCGGGGAGCTGTTTTTT
TRBV3-1	TRBJ1-6	-	many	12	CASSQVQAPLHF	TGTGCCAGCAGCCAAGTCCAGGCACCCCTCCACTTT
TRBV20-1	TRBJ1-1	-	many	11	CSARSHTEAFF	TGCAGTGCTAGGTCACACACTGAAGCTTTCTTT
TRBV6-1	TRBJ1-5	-	many	13	CASSDTINQPQHF	TGTGCCAGCAGTGACACGATCAATCAGCCCCAGCATTTT
TRBV3-1	TRBJ2-4	-	few	17	CASSQDEAGRDGSIQYF	TGTGCCAGCAGCCAAGATGAAGCGGGCAGGGACGGTAGCATTCAGTACTTC
TRBV7-2	TRBJ2-3	-	-	16	CASSLVTLTFTDTQYF	TGTGCCAGCAGCTTAGTTACACTAACCTTCACAGATACGCAGTATTTT
TRBV10-3	TRBJ2-7	-	few	13	CAINRRGVDEQYF	TGTGCCATCAATCGCAGGGGAGTCGACGAGCAGTACTTC
TRBV7-9	TRBJ1-5	TRBD1	-	16	CASSSWTVGGRQPQHF	TGTGCCAGCAGCTCTTGGACTGTAGGGGGCCGGCAGCCCCAGCATTTT
TRBV5-1	TRBJ2-7	-	many	13	CASSPNKPYEQYF	TGCGCCAGCAGTCCTAATAAGCCCTACGAGCAGTACTTC
TRBV7-9	TRBJ1-2	-	-	13	CASSLGQPDGYTF	TGTGCCAGCAGCTTAGGGCAGCCCGATGGCTACACCTTC
TRBV20-1	TRBJ2-7	-	many	14	CSAGIVGSSYEQYF	TGCAGTGCTGGCATAGTGGGGAGCTCCTACGAGCAGTACTTC
TRBV18	TRBJ1-1	-	-	15	CASSPRGARNTEAFF	TGTGCCAGCTCACCTCGGGGGGCTCGGAACACTGAAGCTTTCTTT
TRBV7-9	TRBJ2-5	-	few	18	CASSLSVESGDWGETQYF	TGTGCCAGCAGCTTATCGGTGGAGTCGGGGGACTGGGGAGAGACCCAGTACTTC
TRBV6-1	TRBJ2-3	TRBD1	-	14	CAGDRGLKVDTQYF	TGTGCCGGCGACAGGGGATTAAAGGTGGATACGCAGTATTTT
TRBV5-5	TRBJ1-2	-	few	15	CASSISLQVNYGYTF	TGTGCCAGCAGCATATCTCTACAGGTGAACTATGGCTACACCTTC
TRBV7-6	TRBJ2-7	-	-	14	CASSLLGRDNEQYF	TGTGCCAGCAGCTTATTGGGGCGGGACAACGAGCAGTACTTC
TRBV7-2	TRBJ2-7	-	many	12	CASSLKVLEQYF	TGTGCCAGCAGCTTAAAAGTTCTCGAGCAGTACTTC
TRBV6-1	TRBJ2-5	TRBD1	few	15	CASSSDRGIQVTQYF	TGTGCCAGCAGTTCGGACAGGGGGATACAGGTGACCCAGTACTTC
TRBV12-3/TRBV12-4	TRBJ2-1	-	many	14	CASSRHPSYNEQFF	TGTGCCAGCAGCCGACACCCCTCCTACAATGAGCAGTTCTTC
TRBV5-4	TRBJ2-1	-	-	17	CASSWGGSRGAYNEQFF	TGTGCCAGCAGCTGGGGGGGCTCTCGCGGGGCCTACAATGAGCAGTTCTTC
TRBV24-1	TRBJ1-1	TRBD1	-	16	CATSLGTGGLNTEAFF	TGTGCCACCAGCCTCGGGACAGGGGGTTTGAACACTGAAGCTTTCTTT
TRBV6-1	TRBJ1-2	-	-	15	CASSEREGSAYGYTF	TGTGCCAGCAGTGAAAGGGAGGGTTCGGCCTATGGCTACACCTTC
TRBV5-1	TRBJ2-1	TRBD1	-	15	CASSWGADRGNEQFF	TGCGCCAGCAGCTGGGGGGCAGACAGGGGCAATGAGCAGTTCTTC
TRBV3-1	TRBJ1-4	-	many	12	CASSQGGGKLFF	TGTGCCAGCAGCCAAGGCGGGGGAAAACTGTTTTTT
TRBV6-5	TRBJ2-7	-	-	15	CASSYSGSGSYEQYF	TGTGCCAGCAGTTACTCCGGGAGTGGGAGTTACGAGCAGTACTTC
TRBV6-1	TRBJ1-1	-	many	9	CATIREAFF	TGTGCCACTATCCGGGAAGCTTTCTTT
TRBV7-8	TRBJ1-1	TRBD1	many	14	CASSLTGLGTEAFF	TGTGCCAGCAGCTTGACAGGGTTGGGCACTGAAGCTTTCTTT
TRBV7-2	TRBJ2-6	-	few	16	CASSLAGAVGANVLTF	TGTGCCAGCAGCTTAGCTGGGGCGGTTGGGGCCAACGTCCTGACTTTC
TRBV2	TRBJ1-5	-	many	15	CASSEFGQNNQPQHF	TGTGCCAGCAGTGAGTTTGGTCAGAACAATCAGCCCCAGCATTTT
TRBV24-1	TRBJ1-5	-	-	16	CATSDALGASNQPQHF	TGTGCCACCAGTGATGCCCTTGGGGCAAGTAATCAGCCCCAGCATTTT
TRBV5-1	TRBJ2-1	TRBD2	many	13	CASTSGDYNEQFF	TGCGCCAGCACTAGCGGGGACTACAATGAGCAGTTCTTC
TRBV6-1	TRBJ2-3	TRBD2	-	15	CASSWVAGSTDTQYF	TGTGCCAGCAGTTGGGTAGCGGGCTCCACAGATACGCAGTATTTT
TRBV10-1	TRBJ1-5	TRBD1	-	16	CASRTEGTGVNQPQHF	TGCGCCAGCAGGACCGAAGGGACAGGGGTTAATCAGCCCCAGCATTTT
TRBV5-1	TRBJ2-3	-	many	13	CASGLGDTDTQYF	TGCGCCAGCGGCCTTGGGGACACAGATACGCAGTATTTT
TRBV12-3/TRBV12-4	TRBJ2-5	-	many	17	CASTPPFGQQDGETQYF	TGTGCCAGCACCCCCCCTTTCGGACAGCAAGATGGGGAGACCCAGTACTTC
TRBV5-1	TRBJ2-3	TRBD2	many	16	CASSPRTSGSTDTQYF	TGCGCCAGCAGCCCCCGAACTAGCGGTAGCACAGATACGCAGTATTTT
TRBV19	TRBJ2-3	TRBD1	-	16	CASSRGGDRATDTQYF	TGTGCCAGTAGTAGGGGAGGGGACAGGGCCACAGATACGCAGTATTTT
TRBV2	TRBJ2-3	TRBD1	few	15	CASRQDRQGTDTQYF	TGTGCCAGCAGGCAGGACCGACAGGGGACAGATACGCAGTATTTT
TRBV28	TRBJ2-1	TRBD2	-	16	CASRLNERETYNEQFF	TGTGCCAGCAGACTAAATGAGCGGGAGACCTACAATGAGCAGTTCTTC
TRBV3-1	TRBJ2-4	-	few	17	CASSPPDTSLAKNIQYF	TGTGCCAGCAGCCCACCCGACACGTCTCTAGCCAAAAACATTCAGTACTTC
TRBV20-1	TRBJ1-5	-	few	11	CSASKVQPQHF	TGCAGTGCTAGCAAGGTTCAGCCCCAGCATTTT
TRBV25-1	TRBJ2-1	-	few	16	CASSEPLGGAYNEQFF	TGTGCCAGCAGTGAACCATTGGGGGGCGCCTACAATGAGCAGTTCTTC
TRBV27	TRBJ2-6	TRBD1	many	18	CASSLKGQGASGANVLTF	TGTGCCAGCAGTTTAAAAGGACAGGGGGCTTCTGGGGCCAACGTCCTGACTTTC
TRBV5-1	TRBJ1-5	-	many	16	CASSFEGADSNQPQHF	TGCGCCAGCAGCTTCGAAGGGGCCGATAGCAATCAGCCCCAGCATTTT
TRBV24-1	TRBJ2-5	-	many	15	CATSEPRDVGGTQYF	TGTGCCACCAGTGAGCCTCGAGACGTCGGAGGGACCCAGTACTTC